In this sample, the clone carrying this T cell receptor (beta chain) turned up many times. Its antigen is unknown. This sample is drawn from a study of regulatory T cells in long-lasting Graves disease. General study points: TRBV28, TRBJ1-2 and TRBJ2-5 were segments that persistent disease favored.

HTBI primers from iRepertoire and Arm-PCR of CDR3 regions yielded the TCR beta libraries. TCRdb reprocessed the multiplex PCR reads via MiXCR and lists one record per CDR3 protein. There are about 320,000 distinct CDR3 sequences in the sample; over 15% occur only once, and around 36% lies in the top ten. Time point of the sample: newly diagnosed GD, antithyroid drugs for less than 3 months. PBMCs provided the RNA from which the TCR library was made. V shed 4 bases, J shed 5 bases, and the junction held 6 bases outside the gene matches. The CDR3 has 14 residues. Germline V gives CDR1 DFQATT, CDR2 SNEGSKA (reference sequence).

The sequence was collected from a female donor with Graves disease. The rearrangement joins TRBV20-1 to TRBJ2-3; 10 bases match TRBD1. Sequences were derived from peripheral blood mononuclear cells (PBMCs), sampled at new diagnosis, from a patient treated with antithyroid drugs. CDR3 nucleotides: TGCAGTGCTACGACAGGGGGCGGGGTAGATACGCAGTATTTT. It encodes CSATTGGGVDTQYF.